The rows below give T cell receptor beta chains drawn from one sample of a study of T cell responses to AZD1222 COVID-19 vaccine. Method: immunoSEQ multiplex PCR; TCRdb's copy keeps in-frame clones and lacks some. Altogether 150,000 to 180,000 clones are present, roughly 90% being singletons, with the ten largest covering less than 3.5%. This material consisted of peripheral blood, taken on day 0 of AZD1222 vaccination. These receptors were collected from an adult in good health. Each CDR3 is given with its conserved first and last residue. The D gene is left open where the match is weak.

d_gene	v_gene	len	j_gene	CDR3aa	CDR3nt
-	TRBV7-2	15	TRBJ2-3	CASSLGGARADTQYF	TGTGCCAGCAGCTTAGGGGGCGCTAGGGCAGATACGCAGTATTTT
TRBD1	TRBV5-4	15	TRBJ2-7	CASSHQTGGSYEQYF	TGTGCCAGCAGCCACCAGACAGGGGGCAGTTACGAGCAGTACTTC
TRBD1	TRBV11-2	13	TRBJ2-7	CASNPTGYYEQYF	TGTGCCAGCAACCCGACAGGGTACTACGAGCAGTACTTC
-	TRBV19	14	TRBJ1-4	CASSARGAYEKLFF	TGTGCCAGTAGCGCCCGGGGGGCGTATGAAAAACTGTTTTTT
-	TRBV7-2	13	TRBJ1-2	CASSSGQNYGYTF	TGTGCCAGCAGCTCGGGACAAAACTATGGCTACACCTTC
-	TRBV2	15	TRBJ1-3	CASSPPGGSGNTIYF	TGTGCCAGCAGCCCCCCGGGTGGCTCTGGAAACACCATATATTTT
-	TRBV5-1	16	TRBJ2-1	CASNFGLEHGENEQFF	TGCGCCAGCAACTTCGGTTTGGAGCACGGGGAGAATGAGCAGTTCTTC
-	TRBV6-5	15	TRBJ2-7	CASSPYRGGAYEQYF	TGTGCCAGCAGTCCCTATAGAGGGGGAGCCTACGAGCAGTACTTC
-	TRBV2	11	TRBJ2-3	CASSLTDTQYF	TGTGCCAGCAGCCTCACAGATACGCAGTATTTT
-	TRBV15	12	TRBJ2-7	CATSRDGYEQYF	TGTGCCACCAGCAGAGATGGCTACGAGCAGTACTTC